The TCR beta chain described here comes from a study of spatial heterogeneity in lung cancer (dated by TCRdb to between 2018 and 2020). Study-level background: Beta-chain transcripts were consistently detected in greater numbers than alpha-chain transcripts, which likely reflects a higher abundance of beta-chain transcripts. TCR transcript counts in tumor regions correlated strongly with a T cell transcriptional module score from matched bulk RNA-seq. In the raw uncorrected reads, each unique combination of TCR and UMI appeared more than ten times on average. The study quantitatively compared TCR alpha and beta repertoires across multiple tumor regions, matched nontumor lung and blood in non-small cell lung cancer. The study linked features of the TCR repertoire to counts of nonsynonymous mutations, which were determined by whole-exome sequencing of tumor tissue. At surgery, both alpha and beta chains were TCR-sequenced in roughly 230 tumor regions, fewer than 85 matched nontumor lung samples and some 60 PBMC samples.

CDR1 and CDR2 are drawn from the germline V gene: SGDLS, YYNGEE. V drops 0 bases and J drops 0 bases, leaving 8 bases in between. The CDR3 runs 15 residues from the cysteine to the phenylalanine. Only CDR3 DNA remains: 45 bases, in frame from the first base. This clonotype was recorded many times. Its binding antigen is unknown. No much larger clone is present one base from it, and per-base qualities are unavailable. The library was designed around alpha chains, so this beta chain is a stray read whose abundance carries little weight. According to the study, the label for this sample's time point signals: sample taken at primary tumor resection. The donors were more than 60 patients from the lung TRACERx cohort who had early-stage, untreated non-small cell lung cancer. For TCR sequencing, whole RNA was extracted from tumor and nontumor lung tissue, or from cryopreserved PBMC samples, and no cell sorting was done. A patient was chosen for TCR sequencing only when enough RNA was available from at least two tumor regions. Tumor and adjacent nontumor lung specimens were reviewed by a lung pathologist before selection.

To prepare the library, 5' RACE was applied. Sequencing used a NextSeq 500. The TCR library protocol attached a unique molecular identifier to each TCR cDNA molecule to allow correction of PCR and sequencing errors. Per the source publication's procedure: Decombinator tools were used for TCR identification, UMI-based error correction and CDR3 extraction. Expanded TCRs were defined as those above a frequency of 2 per 1,000, corresponding to the top 1% of the tumor frequency distribution. Expanded tumor TCRs statistically deemed absent (corrected P<0.05) from at least one tumor region were classed as regional, and all other expanded tumor TCRs were classed as ubiquitous. Renyi diversity was calculated using the R vegan package after each repertoire was subsampled 100 times to 5,000 TCRs. To build CDR3 similarity networks, amino acid triplet string-kernel similarity was used, and CDR3s were connected when their pairwise similarity was above 0.82. The raw public reads went through TCRdb reprocessing: fastp at Q25, MiXCR clone calling, in-frame beta chains kept. Each entry is one CDR3 protein sequence, shown with its most common DNA and genes. The V and J calls reflect TCRdb's pipeline rather than the authors' work. Across this sample there are approximately 5,500 distinct CDR3 sequences, with about 5.8% seen only once. 36% of the sample is held by the ten biggest clonotypes.

Overall results and qualifications from the work: Counts of ubiquitous and regional expanded TCRs were found to correlate with counts of ubiquitous and regional nonsynonymous mutations, respectively. The tumor nonsynonymous mutation count correlated with the number of expanded intratumoral alpha and beta TCRs. Estimated TCR-seq coverage of tumor T cells was only 7% to 8.5% for alpha chains and 13% for beta chains. Confirming at a functional level the hypothesis that regional TCRs recognize regional mutations was considered to require additional single-cell paired TCR alpha and beta sequencing.

In this chain, TRBV9 is recombined with TRBJ2-3; the D gene remains uncertain. This TCR was sampled from a female donor with early-stage non-small cell lung cancer. Sequenced here: lung tumor tissue, sampled at surgery. The DNA is as follows: TGTGCCAGCAGCGTAGGAGAACCCAGCACAGATACGCAGTATTTT. The resulting protein is CASSVGEPSTDTQYF.